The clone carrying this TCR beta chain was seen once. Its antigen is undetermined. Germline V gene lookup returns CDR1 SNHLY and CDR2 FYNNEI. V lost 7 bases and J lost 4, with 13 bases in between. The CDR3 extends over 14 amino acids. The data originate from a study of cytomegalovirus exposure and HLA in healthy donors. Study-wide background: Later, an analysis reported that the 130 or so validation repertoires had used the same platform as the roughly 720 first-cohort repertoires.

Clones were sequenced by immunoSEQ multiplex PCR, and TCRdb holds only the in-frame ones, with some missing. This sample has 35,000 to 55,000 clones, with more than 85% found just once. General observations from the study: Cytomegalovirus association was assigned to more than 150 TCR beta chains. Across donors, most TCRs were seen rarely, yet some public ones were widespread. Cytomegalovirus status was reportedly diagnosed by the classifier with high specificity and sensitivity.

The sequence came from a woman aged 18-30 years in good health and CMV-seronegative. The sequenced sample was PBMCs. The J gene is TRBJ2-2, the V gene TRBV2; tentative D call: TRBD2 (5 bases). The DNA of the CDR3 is TGTGCCAGCATTAGGGAGCGCGGCACCGGGGAGCTGTTTTTT. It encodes CASIRERGTGELFF.